This T cell receptor (beta chain) was sequenced for a study of beta chain features in type 1 diabetes. Study background: In age, gender and cell yields, patients were similar to healthy donors.

Every isolated RNA sample was fully reverse transcribed, so sequencing captured expressed TCRB transcripts. Data came from immunoSEQ multiplex PCR; TCRdb stores just in-frame clones and leaves some out. The sample holds 400,000 to 450,000 clones, around 13% seen once. Germline loops: CDR1 SGDLS, CDR2 YYNGEE. V was shortened by 3 bases and J by 3 bases, with 10 bases between the two germline ends. The CDR3 spans 14 residues. Study outcomes and limitations: In patients and controls equally, PCR might favor templates that are shorter.

This clone was observed a handful of times. Its matching antigen is unknown. The source is a man in his thirties or forties in good health. Material for sequencing was naive CD4+ T cells from blood. The gene calls are TRBV9 and TRBJ2-1; D might be TRBD2 (6 bases). The CDR3, as DNA: TGTGCCAGCAGCGGCGGGCGGGACTACAATGAGCAGTTCTTC. Translation: CASSGGRDYNEQFF.